These 8 T cell receptor beta chains were all obtained from the same sample, sequenced in a study of PD-L1 blockade in urothelial cancer. Sample time point: pretreatment peripheral blood. Assay used: immunoSEQ multiplex PCR; TCRdb lists only in-frame clones, some missing. The repertoire holds about 95,000 clones, with nearly 90% as singletons. Sequences were derived from PBMCs, sampled around atezolizumab (anti-PD-L1) treatment. All receptors derive from a man aged 60 to 75 with urothelial cancer.

This chain uses TRBV19 with TRBJ2-7, with a tentative D call TRBD2 (6 bases). CDR3 length: 15 residues. CDR1 LNHDA and CDR2 SQIVND come from the germline V gene (reference sequence). V gave up 3 bases and J gave up 5 bases, with 17 bases separating them. CDR3 coding DNA: TGTGCCAGTAGTATTCTCGGGGTAGGGGAGGACGAGCAGTACTTC. It yields the protein CASSILGVGEDEQYF. Combining the CDR3 with reference TRBV19 and TRBJ2-7 gives the whole variable domain DGGITQSPKYLFRKEGQNVTLSCEQNLNHDAMYWYRQDPGQGLRLIYYSQIVNDFQKGDIAEGYSVSREKKESFPLTVTSAQKNPTAFYLCASSILGVGEDEQYFGPGTRLTVT.

The chain has TRBV5-1 and TRBJ1-6, with D unclear. CDR1 SGHRS and CDR2 YFSETQ come from the germline V gene. Trimming removed 0 bases at V and 6 bases at J, with 10 bases between. The CDR3 spans 15 residues. For the CDR3, the DNA is TGCGCCAGCAGCTTGGAAGAGGTGGGTAATTCACCCCTCCACTTT. Translation gives CASSLEEVGNSPLHF.

The chain joins TRBV15 to TRBJ2-7; 7 bases are shared with TRBD1. Germline-derived CDR1 and CDR2 are LNHNV and YYDKDF (reference sequence). V trimming: 5 bases; J trimming: 5 bases; junction bases outside the gene matches: 9. The CDR3 has 14 amino acids. The CDR3 protein is CATSAHRGSHEQYF. DNA for the CDR3: TGTGCCACCAGCGCGCACAGGGGTAGCCACGAGCAGTACTTC.

The V call is TRBV7-2, the J call TRBJ2-7, with D tentatively TRBD2 (5 bases). V was trimmed by 6 bases and J by 0 bases, leaving 9 bases between them. The CDR3 length is 13 residues. Per germline, CDR1 SGHTA and CDR2 FQGNSA. CDR3 protein: CASRRVSSYEQYF. The CDR3 bases are TGTGCCAGCAGGAGGGTGAGCTCCTACGAGCAGTACTTC.

The J gene is TRBJ2-3, the V gene TRBV5-4; no definite D call. Germline-derived CDR1 and CDR2 are SGHNT and YYREEE (reference sequence). CDR3 length equals 13 residues. V dropped 0 bases and J dropped 5 bases, with 7 bases sitting between them. CDR3 bases: TGTGCCAGCAGCTTGGCCCCGGGAGATACGCAGTATTTT. This translates into CASSLAPGDTQYF.

The chain carries TRBV21-1 and TRBJ1-5; TRBD1 is taken as the D call from the table, unchecked against the DNA. TRBV21-1 is a listed pseudogene. The CDR3 has 21 amino acids. DNA of the CDR3: TGTGCCAGCAGCGCCCGACAGGGATTGGCGTTCTCCCTCTTGCGCAATCAGCCCCAGCATTTT. This codes for CASSARQGLAFSLLRNQPQHF.

The CDR3, as DNA: TGCGCCAGCAGCCAAGATCCAAATCCCTACTACGAGCAGTACTTC. This sequence encodes CASSQDPNPYYEQYF. The chain carries TRBV4-1 and TRBJ2-7; no firm D call. Germline V gene data show CDR1 as MGHRA and CDR2 as YSYEKL. The CDR3 runs 15 residues. V was trimmed by 0 bases and J by 3 bases, leaving 12 bases between them.

The CDR3 DNA is TGTGCCAGCAGCTTAGAGAGACTCCAAGAGACCCAGTACTTC. Protein product: CASSLERLQETQYF. The rearrangement uses TRBV5-5 and TRBJ2-5; no definite D call. CDR1 is SGHKS, CDR2 YYEKEE, per germline (reference sequence). The ends were cut back, 2 bases at V and 1 base at J, with 9 bases in the middle. CDR3 length: 14 residues.